This TCR beta chain comes out of a study of blood T cell repertoires in COVID-19. Background on the study: Samples representing acute and convalescent COVID-19 were sourced from the United States, Italy and Spain. PBMCs, B-cell-depleted T cells, or T cells were the source of the cDNA or gDNA that made up the material.

Original methodology: Amplification of reference gene primers provided the estimated nucleated cell counts. Sequencing was performed with immunoSEQ multiplex PCR; in TCRdb, only in-frame clones are kept and a portion is missing. V, J and clone size were drawn from that table, and D and trimming were deduced from the DNA. Of about 130,000 clones listed, 81% were seen once; the top ten hold roughly 17%. Trimming removed 3 bases from V and 4 bases from J; junction bases left unmatched: 4. Germline V CDR1 and CDR2: MNHEY, SMNVEV (reference sequence). CDR3 size: 15 residues. Seattle patient enrollment occurred during active infection, with longitudinal follow-up thereafter.

The receptor was derived from a man aged 25 to 40 with COVID-19, enrolled during active disease. The sample was peripheral blood. V is TRBV27 and J is TRBJ1-4; 8 nucleotides line up with TRBD1. The CDR3 is CASSLGQADNEKLFF. The CDR3 nucleotides read TGTGCCAGCAGTTTGGGACAGGCCGATAATGAAAAACTGTTTTTT.